This record concerns one T cell receptor (beta chain) sequence. Its matching antigen is unknown. This entry comes from a study of T cell responses to AZD1222 COVID-19 vaccine. Study results and caveats: Most donors were white British, females outnumbered males, and clonal diversity was possibly underestimated. Reportedly, close to half of spike-specific TCRs are directed against unmutated variant regions.

CDR3 length: 13 residues. In germline, CDR1 is MNHEY, CDR2 SVGAGI. V lost 6 bases and J lost 1, with 10 bases in between. Assay used: immunoSEQ multiplex PCR; TCRdb lists only in-frame clones, some missing. The profile shows about 96,000 clones, around 90% of them singletons. This specimen was peripheral blood, taken on day 0 of MenACWY control vaccination. The origin of this receptor is an adult in good health. The chain uses TRBV6-5 and TRBJ2-7, with D perhaps matching TRBD1 (6 bases). Here the CDR3 DNA reads TGTGCCAGCAGCCTACAGGGATCCTACGAGCAGTACTTC. Translation: CASSLQGSYEQYF.